These T cell receptor beta chains were read from a single sample in a study of Graves' ophthalmopathy and Graves' hyperthyroidism. TCRdb independently ran MiXCR on the multiplex PCR reads; one entry per CDR3 protein. Counted here are about 230,000 distinct CDR3 sequences, around 50% occurring once; the ten biggest clones make up approximately 44%. Source material: peripheral blood. Source of these receptors: an adult man with Graves' ophthalmopathy. Both conserved end residues are part of each CDR3. The D gene is left open where the match is weak. Clone sizes are given selectively: once, few, many, or a class where the clone is expanded.

j_call	v_call	clone_size	d_call	cdr3_nt	cdr3_aa
TRBJ2-5	TRBV7-9	.	.	TGTGCCAGCAGCTCCCTAGCGAGCCTCCAAGAGACCCAGTACTTC	CASSSLASLQETQYF
TRBJ2-7	TRBV7-2	.	TRBD2	TGTGCCAGCAGCTTCTCAGCCTCTAGCGGGGCCCACGAGCAGTACTTC	CASSFSASSGAHEQYF
TRBJ1-1	TRBV5-1	once	TRBD1	TGCGCCAGCAGCCCCACGGACAGGAGGGCTTTCTTT	CASSPTDRRAFF
TRBJ1-1	TRBV19	.	.	TGTGCCAGTGATGCAGGAGGGTTGGCTGAAGCTTTCTTT	CASDAGGLAEAFF
TRBJ1-6	TRBV20-1	few	.	TGCAGTGCTAGGGCAGCCGATAATTCACCCCTCCACTTT	CSARAADNSPLHF
TRBJ2-2	TRBV7-9	.	.	TGTGCCAGCAACACTTACGGGGGGCGCGTTCCCGGGGAGCTGTTTTTT	CASNTYGGRVPGELFF
TRBJ1-1	TRBV7-2	few	.	TGTGCCAGCAGCTTAGAGACAGCAGCTGAAGCTTTCTTT	CASSLETAAEAFF
TRBJ1-1	TRBV10-3	.	.	TGTGCCAGCAGTTACTCGATGGCAGGGGCGAACACTGAAGCTTTCTTT	CASSYSMAGANTEAFF
TRBJ2-1	TRBV10-3	.	TRBD2	TGTGCCATCAGTGCCACTAGCGGGGGCTACAATGAGCAGTTCTTC	CAISATSGGYNEQFF
TRBJ1-6	TRBV9	.	.	TGTGCCAGTAGTATAGAGGGACGAAGAAATTCACCCCTCCACTTT	CASSIEGRRNSPLHF
TRBJ2-7	TRBV2	few	.	TGTGCCAGCAGGACCCATTCCTACGAGCAGTACTTC	CASRTHSYEQYF
TRBJ1-2	TRBV24-1	.	.	TGTGCCACCAGTGACCTCGAGGGGAACTATGGCTACACCTTC	CATSDLEGNYGYTF
TRBJ1-5	TRBV7-9	few	.	TGTGCCAGCAGCCGCGGGACACCGGATCAGCCCCAGCATTTT	CASSRGTPDQPQHF
TRBJ1-2	TRBV29-1	.	.	TGCAGCGGGGGGGACAATGCTAACTATGGCTACACCTTC	CSGGDNANYGYTF